This T cell receptor (beta chain) was recorded in a study of T cell responses to AZD1222 COVID-19 vaccine. As regards this clone: Its antigen is not known.

Here immunoSEQ multiplex PCR was the method, and the copy in TCRdb shows in-frame clones only, minus some. The sample includes roughly 190,000 clones, roughly 90% of them seen just once. Study-wide results and caveats: The donor cohort was predominantly white British with a female majority, and clonal diversity may have been underestimated.

Germline-derived CDR1 and CDR2 are SGHNT and YENEEA. There are 14 residues in the CDR3. With 3 bases removed from V and 9 bases from J, the gap between germline ends came to 15 bases. This chain links TRBV11-3 with TRBJ2-1; no clear D. The receptor comes from an adult who received the AZD1222 COVID-19 vaccine. The sample in question was peripheral blood, obtained 28 days after the second AZD1222 dose. CDR3 sequence (DNA): TGTGCCAGCAGCTTGCCTATCATATCGAGTGAGCAGTTCTTC. It encodes CASSLPIISSEQFF.